This T cell receptor beta chain was documented in a study of response to subunit inactivated influenza vaccine. Study-wide results and caveats: Researchers suggested that each seasonal influenza vaccination recruits few new T cells.

TCRdb reanalysed the RT-PCR reads using MiXCR and keeps one entry per CDR3 protein. The sample gives about half a million distinct CDR3 sequences, 25% of which show up once; 1.9% is in the top ten. Turning to this clonotype: The antigen is undetermined.

The CDR3 runs 15 residues. V was pared by 6 bases and J by 10 bases, with 22 bases between. Germline V gene sequence: CDR1 DFQATT, CDR2 SNEGSKA (reference sequence). The chain uses TRBV20-1 and TRBJ1-6; D might be TRBD1 (6 bases). The sample consisted of CD4+ T cells sorted from PBMCs, taken 5 days after vaccination. This receptor was obtained from a middle-aged man who received an inactivated influenza vaccine. DNA for the CDR3: TGCAGTGCCCACCATGGGGGGCCTTTCGACTCACCCCTCCACTTT. Its translation: CSAHHGGPFDSPLHF.